This TCR beta chain comes out of a study of shared clonotypes between healthy human individuals. This clone was recorded a few times. Between the trimmed V and J ends, which lost 4 bases and 3 bases, there was a span of 13 bases. The germline V gene has CDR1 ENHRY and CDR2 SYGVKD. This CDR3 region has 14 residues. Produced via immunoSEQ multiplex PCR; TCRdb's table is partial and in-frame only. The table records approximately 740,000 clones, more than 85% of them present only once. In the naive CD8 group, cells lacked CD45RO and were positively selected for CCR7, so terminally differentiated effector memory CD45RA+ cells were left out.

The sequenced sample was naive CD8+ T cells sorted from blood. The sequence came from a man aged 25 to 45 in good health. The chain couples TRBV10-3 to TRBJ2-7; perhaps TRBD1 as D (5 bases). CDR3: CAISGQGPNYEQYF. CDR3 DNA sequence: TGTGCCATCAGTGGGCAGGGCCCAAACTACGAGCAGTACTTC.